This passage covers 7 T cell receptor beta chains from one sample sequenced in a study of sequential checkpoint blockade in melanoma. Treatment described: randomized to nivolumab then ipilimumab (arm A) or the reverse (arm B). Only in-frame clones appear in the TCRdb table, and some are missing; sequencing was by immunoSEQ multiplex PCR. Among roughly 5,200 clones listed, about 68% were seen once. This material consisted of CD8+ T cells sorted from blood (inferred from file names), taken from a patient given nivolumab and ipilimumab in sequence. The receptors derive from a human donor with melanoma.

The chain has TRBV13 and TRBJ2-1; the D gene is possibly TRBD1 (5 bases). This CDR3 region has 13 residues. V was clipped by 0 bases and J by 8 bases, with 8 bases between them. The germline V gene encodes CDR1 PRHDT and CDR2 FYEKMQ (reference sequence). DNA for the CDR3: TGTGCCAGCAGCTTAGGAGGGGTTTATGAGCAGTTCTTC. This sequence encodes CASSLGGVYEQFF.

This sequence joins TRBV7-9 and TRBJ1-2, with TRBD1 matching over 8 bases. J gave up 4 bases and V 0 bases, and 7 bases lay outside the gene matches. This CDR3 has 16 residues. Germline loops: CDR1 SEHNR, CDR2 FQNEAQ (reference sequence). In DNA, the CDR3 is TGTGCCAGCAGCTTAGCCGGACAGGGTCTTACCTATGGCTACACCTTC. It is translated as CASSLAGQGLTYGYTF.

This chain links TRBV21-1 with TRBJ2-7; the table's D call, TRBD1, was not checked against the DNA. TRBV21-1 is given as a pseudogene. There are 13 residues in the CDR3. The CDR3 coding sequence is TGTGCCAGCAGCCGGGACAGCTCCTACGAGCAGTACTTC. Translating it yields CASSRDSSYEQYF.

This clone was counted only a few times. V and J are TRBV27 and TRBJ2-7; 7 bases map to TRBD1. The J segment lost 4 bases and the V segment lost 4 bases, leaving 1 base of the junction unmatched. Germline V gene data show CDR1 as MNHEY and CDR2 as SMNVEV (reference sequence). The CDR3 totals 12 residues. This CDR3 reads CASSSTGYEQYF. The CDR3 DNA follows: TGTGCCAGCAGTTCGACAGGGTACGAGCAGTACTTC.

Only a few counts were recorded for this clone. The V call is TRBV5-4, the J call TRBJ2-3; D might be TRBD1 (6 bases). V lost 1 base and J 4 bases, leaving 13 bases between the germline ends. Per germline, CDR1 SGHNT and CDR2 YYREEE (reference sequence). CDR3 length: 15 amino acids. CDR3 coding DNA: TGTGCCAGCAGCTTGAGGCAGGGGCTCGCAGATACGCAGTATTTT. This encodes CASSLRQGLADTQYF.

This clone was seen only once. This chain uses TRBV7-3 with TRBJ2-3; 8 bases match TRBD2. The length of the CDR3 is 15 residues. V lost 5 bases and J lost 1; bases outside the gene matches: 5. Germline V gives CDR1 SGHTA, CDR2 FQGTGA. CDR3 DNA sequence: TGTGCCAGCAGCCCCCAGGGACTAGGCACAGATACGCAGTATTTT. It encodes CASSPQGLGTDTQYF.

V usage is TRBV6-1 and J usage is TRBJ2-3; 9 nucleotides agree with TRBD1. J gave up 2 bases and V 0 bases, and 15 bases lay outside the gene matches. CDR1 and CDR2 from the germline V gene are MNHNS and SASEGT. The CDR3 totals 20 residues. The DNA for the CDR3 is TGTGCCAGCAGTGAAGCGGACTTCCGGGACAGGGTAATTTTCACAGATACGCAGTATTTT. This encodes CASSEADFRDRVIFTDTQYF.